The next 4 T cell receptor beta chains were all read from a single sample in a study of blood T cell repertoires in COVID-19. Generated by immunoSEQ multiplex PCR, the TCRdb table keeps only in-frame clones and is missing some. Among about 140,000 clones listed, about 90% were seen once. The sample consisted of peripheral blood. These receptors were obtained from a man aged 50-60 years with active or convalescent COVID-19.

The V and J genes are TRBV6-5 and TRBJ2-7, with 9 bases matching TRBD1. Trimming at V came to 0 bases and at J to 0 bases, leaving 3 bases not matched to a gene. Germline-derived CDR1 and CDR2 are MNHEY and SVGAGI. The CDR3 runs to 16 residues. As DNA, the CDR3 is TGTGCCAGCAGTTACTCGATGACAGGGGGCTCCTACGAGCAGTACTTC. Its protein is CASSYSMTGGSYEQYF.

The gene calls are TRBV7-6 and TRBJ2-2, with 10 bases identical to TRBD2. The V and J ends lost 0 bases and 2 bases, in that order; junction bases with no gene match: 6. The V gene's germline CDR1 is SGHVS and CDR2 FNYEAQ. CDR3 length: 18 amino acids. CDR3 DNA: TGTGCCAGCAGCTTAGCGCCCCCTAGCGGGAGTAACACCGGGGAGCTGTTTTTT. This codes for CASSLAPPSGSNTGELFF.

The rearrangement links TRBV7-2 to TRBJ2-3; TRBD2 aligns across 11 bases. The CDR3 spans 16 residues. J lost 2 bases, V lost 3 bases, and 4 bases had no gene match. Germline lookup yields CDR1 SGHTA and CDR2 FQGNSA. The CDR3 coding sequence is TGTGCCAGCAGCTTGGGACTAGCGGCCTACACAGATACGCAGTATTTT. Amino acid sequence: CASSLGLAAYTDTQYF.

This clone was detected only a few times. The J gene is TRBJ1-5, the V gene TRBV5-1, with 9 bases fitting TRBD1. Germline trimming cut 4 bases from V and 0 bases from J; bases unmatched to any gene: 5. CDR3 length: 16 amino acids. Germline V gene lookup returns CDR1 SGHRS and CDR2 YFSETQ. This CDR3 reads CASSPTGGYSNQPQHF. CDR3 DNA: TGCGCCAGCAGCCCGACAGGGGGGTATAGCAATCAGCCCCAGCATTTT.